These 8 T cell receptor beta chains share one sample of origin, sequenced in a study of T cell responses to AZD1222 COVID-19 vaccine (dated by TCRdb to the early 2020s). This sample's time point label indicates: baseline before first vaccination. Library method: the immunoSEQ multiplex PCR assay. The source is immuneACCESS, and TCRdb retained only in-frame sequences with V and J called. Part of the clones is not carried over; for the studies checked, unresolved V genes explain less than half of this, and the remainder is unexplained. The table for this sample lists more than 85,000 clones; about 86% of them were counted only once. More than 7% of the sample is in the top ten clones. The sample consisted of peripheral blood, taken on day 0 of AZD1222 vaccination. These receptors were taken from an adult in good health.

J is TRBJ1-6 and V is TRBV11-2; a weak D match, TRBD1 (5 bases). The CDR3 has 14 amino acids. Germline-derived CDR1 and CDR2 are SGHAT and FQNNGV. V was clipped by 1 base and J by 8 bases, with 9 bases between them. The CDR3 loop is CASSLGQRDSPLHF. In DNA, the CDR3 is TGTGCCAGCAGCTTAGGACAGAGAGATTCACCCCTCCACTTT.

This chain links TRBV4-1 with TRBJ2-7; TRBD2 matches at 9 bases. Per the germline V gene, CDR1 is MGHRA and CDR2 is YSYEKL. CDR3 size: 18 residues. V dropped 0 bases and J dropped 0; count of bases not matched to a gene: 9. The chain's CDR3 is CASSQDGVAGASSYEQYF. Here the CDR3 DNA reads TGCGCCAGCAGCCAAGATGGCGTAGCGGGGGCGAGCTCCTACGAGCAGTACTTC.

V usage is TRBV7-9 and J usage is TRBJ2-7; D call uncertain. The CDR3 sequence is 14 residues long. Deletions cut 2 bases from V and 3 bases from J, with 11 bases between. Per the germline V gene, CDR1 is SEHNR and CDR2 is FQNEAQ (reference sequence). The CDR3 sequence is CASSLQDGVYEQYF. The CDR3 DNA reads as TGTGCCAGCAGCTTACAGGACGGAGTCTACGAGCAGTACTTC.

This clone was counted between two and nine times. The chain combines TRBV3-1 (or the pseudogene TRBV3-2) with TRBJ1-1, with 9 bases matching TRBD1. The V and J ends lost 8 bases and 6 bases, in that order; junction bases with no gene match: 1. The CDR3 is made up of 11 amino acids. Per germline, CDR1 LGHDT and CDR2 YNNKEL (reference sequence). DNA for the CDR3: TGTGCCAGCCGACAGGGGGCTGAAGCTTTCTTT. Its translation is CASRQGAEAFF.

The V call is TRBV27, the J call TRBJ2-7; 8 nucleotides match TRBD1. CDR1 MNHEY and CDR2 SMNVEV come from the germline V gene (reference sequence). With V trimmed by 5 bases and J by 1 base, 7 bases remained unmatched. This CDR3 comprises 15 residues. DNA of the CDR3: TGTGCCAGCAGTATTCAGGGGGCAGGTTCCTACGAGCAGTACTTC. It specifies CASSIQGAGSYEQYF.

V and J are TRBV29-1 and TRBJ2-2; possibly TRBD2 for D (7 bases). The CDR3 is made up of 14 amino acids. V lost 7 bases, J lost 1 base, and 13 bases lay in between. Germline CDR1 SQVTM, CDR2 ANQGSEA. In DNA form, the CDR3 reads TGCAGCGCCCGGGGGGCGGGGAACACCGGGGAGCTGTTTTTT. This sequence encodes CSARGAGNTGELFF.

The CDR3 spells CASSDSRGLSYNSPLHF. For the CDR3, the DNA is TGTGCCAGCAGTGACTCCAGGGGGTTATCCTATAATTCACCCCTCCACTTT. This chain links TRBV2 with TRBJ1-6, with TRBD1 matching 7 bases. The CDR3 extends over 17 amino acids. Germline V CDR1 and CDR2: SNHLY, FYNNEI. V lost 3 bases and J lost 1; bases outside the gene matches: 6.

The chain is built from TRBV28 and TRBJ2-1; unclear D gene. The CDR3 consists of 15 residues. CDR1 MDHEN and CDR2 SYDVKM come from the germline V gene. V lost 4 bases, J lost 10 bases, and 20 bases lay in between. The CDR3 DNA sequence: TGTGCCAGCAGTTCACCCTCGGGTGGGGTCCGAGAGCAGTTCTTC. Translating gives CASSSPSGGVREQFF.